The entry below describes one T cell receptor (beta chain). Original analysis: It was from reference gene primer amplification that nucleated cell counts were estimated. Here immunoSEQ multiplex PCR was the method, and the copy in TCRdb shows in-frame clones only, minus some. V, J and clone size reflect that table, while D and trimming were determined from the DNA. The data hold 150,000 to 200,000 clones, with approximately 86% observed a single time. J lost 2 bases, V lost 7 bases, and 8 bases had no gene match. This CDR3 spans 15 amino acids. Germline values: CDR1 MNHEY, CDR2 SVGAGI. These data belong to a study of blood T cell repertoires in COVID-19. Study summary: COVID-19 samples from acute and convalescent phases originated in the United States, Italy and Spain. T cells, B-cell-depleted T cells, or PBMCs supplied cDNA or gDNA.

The sequence derives from a woman older than 75 with acute or convalescent COVID-19. The chain employs TRBV6-5 and TRBJ2-3; TRBD1 matches at 8 bases. The sample was peripheral blood. CDR3 coding DNA: TGTGCCAGCAAAAAACAGGGGGGCCCCACAGATACGCAGTATTTT. Translated: CASKKQGGPTDTQYF.